This T cell receptor (beta chain) appears in the sequencing data of a study of PD-1 blockade in classical Hodgkin lymphoma. General study findings and limits: Possibly reflecting disease activity or prior therapy, repertoire differences have causes that remain undefined. Nivolumab initiation under 1 year post-ASCT meant exclusion. It was CD4+ TCR diversity, not CD8+, that rose significantly by C4D1. Diminished baseline TCR diversity has been reported in newly diagnosed patients relative to healthy donors.

Repertoires were generated with immunoSEQ multiplex PCR, while TCRdb's copy carries only in-frame clones and drops some. The sample records roughly 61,000 clones, 80% to 95% being singletons. There was relapse after autologous stem cell transplantation in every patient, and there was variation in brentuximab vedotin exposure. Points on this clone: Antigen unknown.

This TCR was recovered from a human donor with classical Hodgkin lymphoma. The sample here was peripheral blood mononuclear cells (PBMCs), taken before the second cycle of nivolumab.

The CDR3 sequence: CASSPSPLELTDTQYF. The CDR3 DNA reads TGTGCCAGCAGCCCCAGTCCCCTAGAACTCACAGATACGCAGTATTTT. The V and J genes are TRBV5-8 and TRBJ2-3; no reliable D call. V dropped 4 bases and J dropped 2 bases, with 17 bases sitting between them. The CDR3 is made up of 16 amino acids. The germline V gene has CDR1 SGHTS and CDR2 YDEGEE. Complete variable domain (other parts from reference TRBV5-8 and TRBJ2-3): EAGVTQSPTHLIKTRGQQATLRCSPISGHTSVYWYQQALGLGLQFLLWYDEGEERNRGNFPPRFSGRQFPNYSSELNVNALELEDSALYLCASSPSPLELTDTQYFGPGTRLTVL.